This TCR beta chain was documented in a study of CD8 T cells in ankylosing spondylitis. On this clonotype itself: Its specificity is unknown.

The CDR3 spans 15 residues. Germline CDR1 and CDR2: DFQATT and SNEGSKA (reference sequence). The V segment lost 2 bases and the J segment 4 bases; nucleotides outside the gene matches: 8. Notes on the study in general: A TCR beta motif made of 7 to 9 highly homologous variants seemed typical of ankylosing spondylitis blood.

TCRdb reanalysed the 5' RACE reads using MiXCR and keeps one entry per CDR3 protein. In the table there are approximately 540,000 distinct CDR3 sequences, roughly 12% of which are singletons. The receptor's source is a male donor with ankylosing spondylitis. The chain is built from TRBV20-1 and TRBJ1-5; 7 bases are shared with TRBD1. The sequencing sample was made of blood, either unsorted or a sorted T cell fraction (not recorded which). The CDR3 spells CSARPTGLLNQPQHF. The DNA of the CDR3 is TGCAGTGCTAGACCGACAGGGCTTCTGAATCAGCCCCAGCATTTT.